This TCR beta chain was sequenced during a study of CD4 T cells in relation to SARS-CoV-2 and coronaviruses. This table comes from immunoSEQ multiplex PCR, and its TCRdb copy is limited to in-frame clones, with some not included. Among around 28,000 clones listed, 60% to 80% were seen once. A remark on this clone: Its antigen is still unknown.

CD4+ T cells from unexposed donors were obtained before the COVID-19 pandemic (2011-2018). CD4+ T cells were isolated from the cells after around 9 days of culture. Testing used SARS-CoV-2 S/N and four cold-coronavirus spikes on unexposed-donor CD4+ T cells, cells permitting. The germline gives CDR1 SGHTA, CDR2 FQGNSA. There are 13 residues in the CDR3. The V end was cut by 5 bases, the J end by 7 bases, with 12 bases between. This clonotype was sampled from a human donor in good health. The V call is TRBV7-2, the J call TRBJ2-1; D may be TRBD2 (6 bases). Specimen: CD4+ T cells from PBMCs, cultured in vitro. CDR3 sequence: CASSRPTRNEQFF. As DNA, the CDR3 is TGTGCCAGCAGCCGACCGACTAGGAATGAGCAGTTCTTC.